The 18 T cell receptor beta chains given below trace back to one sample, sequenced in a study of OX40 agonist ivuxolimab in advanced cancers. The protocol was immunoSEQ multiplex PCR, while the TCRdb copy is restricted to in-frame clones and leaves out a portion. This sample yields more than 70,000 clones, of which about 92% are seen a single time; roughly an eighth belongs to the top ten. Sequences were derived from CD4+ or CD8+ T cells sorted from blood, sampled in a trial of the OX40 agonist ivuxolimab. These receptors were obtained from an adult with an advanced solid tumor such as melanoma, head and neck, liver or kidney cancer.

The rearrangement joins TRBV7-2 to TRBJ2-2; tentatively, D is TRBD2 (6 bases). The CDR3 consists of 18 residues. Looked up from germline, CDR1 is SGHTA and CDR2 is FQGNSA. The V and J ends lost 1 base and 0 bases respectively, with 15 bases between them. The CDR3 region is CASSLDGEALPNTGELFF. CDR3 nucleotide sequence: TGTGCCAGCAGCTTAGACGGGGAGGCGCTCCCGAACACCGGGGAGCTGTTTTTT.

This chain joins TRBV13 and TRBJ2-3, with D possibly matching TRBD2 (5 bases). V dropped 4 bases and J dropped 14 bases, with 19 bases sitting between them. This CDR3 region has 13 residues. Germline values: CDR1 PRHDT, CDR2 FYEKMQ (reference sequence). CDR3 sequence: CASSSQDFSLPYF. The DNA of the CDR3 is TGTGCCAGCAGCTCTCAGGACTTTTCACTGCCGTATTTT.

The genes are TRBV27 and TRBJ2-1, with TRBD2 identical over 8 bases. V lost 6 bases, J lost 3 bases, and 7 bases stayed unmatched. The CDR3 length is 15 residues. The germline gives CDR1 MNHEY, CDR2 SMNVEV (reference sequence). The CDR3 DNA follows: TGTGCCAGCAGCTTAGCGGGAACCAACTACAATGAGCAGTTCTTC. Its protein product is CASSLAGTNYNEQFF.

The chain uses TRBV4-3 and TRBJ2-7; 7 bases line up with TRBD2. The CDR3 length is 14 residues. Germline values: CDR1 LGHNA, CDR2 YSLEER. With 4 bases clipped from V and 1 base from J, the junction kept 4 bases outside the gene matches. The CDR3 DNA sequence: TGCGCCAGCAGCCGAAGCGGGGAATCCTACGAGCAGTACTTC. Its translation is CASSRSGESYEQYF.

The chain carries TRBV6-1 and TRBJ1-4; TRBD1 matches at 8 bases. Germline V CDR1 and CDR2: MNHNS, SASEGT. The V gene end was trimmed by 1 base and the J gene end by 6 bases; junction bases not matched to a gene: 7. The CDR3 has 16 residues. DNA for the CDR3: TGTGCCAGCAGTGAAGTCAGGGGGCCCCTCGATGAAAAACTGTTTTTT. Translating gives CASSEVRGPLDEKLFF.

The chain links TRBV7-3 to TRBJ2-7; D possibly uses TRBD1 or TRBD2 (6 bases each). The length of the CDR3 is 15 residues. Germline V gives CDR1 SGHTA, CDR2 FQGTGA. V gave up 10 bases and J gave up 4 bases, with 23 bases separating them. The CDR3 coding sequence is TGTGCCACCCTTCGTTTAGGGGGGTATGTTTACGAGCAGTACTTC. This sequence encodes CATLRLGGYVYEQYF.

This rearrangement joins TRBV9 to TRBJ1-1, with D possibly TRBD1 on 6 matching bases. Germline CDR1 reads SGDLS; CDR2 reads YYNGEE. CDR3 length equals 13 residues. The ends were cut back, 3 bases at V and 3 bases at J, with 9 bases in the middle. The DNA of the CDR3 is TGTGCCAGCAGCGCACAGGGATACACTGAAGCTTTCTTT. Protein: CASSAQGYTEAFF.

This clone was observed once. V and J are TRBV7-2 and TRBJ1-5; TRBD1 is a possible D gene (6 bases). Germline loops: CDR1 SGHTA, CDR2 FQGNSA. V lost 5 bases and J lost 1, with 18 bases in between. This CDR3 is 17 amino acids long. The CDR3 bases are TGTGCCAGCAGCCCAGGGCATGGGGGGCTGAGCAATCAGCCCCAGCATTTT. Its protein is CASSPGHGGLSNQPQHF.

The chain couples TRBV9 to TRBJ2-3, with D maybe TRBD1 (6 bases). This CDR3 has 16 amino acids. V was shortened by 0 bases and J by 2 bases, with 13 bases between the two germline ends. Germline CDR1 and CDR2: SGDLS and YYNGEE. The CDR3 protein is CASSVEGVEVTDTQYF. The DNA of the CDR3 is TGTGCCAGCAGCGTAGAGGGGGTTGAGGTCACAGATACGCAGTATTTT.

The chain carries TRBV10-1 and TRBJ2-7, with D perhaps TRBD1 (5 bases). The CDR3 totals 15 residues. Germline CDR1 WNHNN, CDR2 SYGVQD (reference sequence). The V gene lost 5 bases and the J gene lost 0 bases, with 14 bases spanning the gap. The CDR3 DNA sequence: TGCGCCAGCAGTTCCAGGGCTTATAGCTCCTACGAGCAGTACTTC. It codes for CASSSRAYSSYEQYF.

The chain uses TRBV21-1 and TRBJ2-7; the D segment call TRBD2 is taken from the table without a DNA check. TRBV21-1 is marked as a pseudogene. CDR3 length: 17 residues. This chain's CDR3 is CASSWASGGPFSYEQYF. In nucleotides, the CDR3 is TGTGCCAGCAGTTGGGCTAGCGGGGGCCCCTTCTCCTACGAGCAGTACTTC.

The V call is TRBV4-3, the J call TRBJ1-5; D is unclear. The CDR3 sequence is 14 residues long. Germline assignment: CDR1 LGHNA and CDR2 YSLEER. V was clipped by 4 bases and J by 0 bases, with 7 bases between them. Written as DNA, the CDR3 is TGCGCCAGCAGCCCGGACTTTAGCAATCAGCCCCAGCATTTT. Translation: CASSPDFSNQPQHF.

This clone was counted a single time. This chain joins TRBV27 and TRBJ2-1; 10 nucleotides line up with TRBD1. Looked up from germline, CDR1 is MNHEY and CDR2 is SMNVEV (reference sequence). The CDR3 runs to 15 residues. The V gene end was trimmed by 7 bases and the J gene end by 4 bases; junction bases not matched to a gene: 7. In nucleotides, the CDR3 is TGTGCCAGCACAAGGGACAGGGGAAGGTACAATGAGCAGTTCTTC. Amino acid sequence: CASTRDRGRYNEQFF.

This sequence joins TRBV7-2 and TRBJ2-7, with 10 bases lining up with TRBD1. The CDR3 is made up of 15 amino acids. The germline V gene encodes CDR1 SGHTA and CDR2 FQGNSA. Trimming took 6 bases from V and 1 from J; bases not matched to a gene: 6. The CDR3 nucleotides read TGTGCCAGCAGGGACGGGACAGGGGCTTCCTACGAGCAGTACTTC. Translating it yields CASRDGTGASYEQYF.

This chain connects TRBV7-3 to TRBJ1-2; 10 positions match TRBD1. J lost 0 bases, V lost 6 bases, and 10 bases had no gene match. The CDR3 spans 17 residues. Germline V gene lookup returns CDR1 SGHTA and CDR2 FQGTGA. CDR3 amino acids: CASSDLGTGEANYGYTF. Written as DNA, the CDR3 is TGTGCCAGCAGTGACCTGGGGACAGGGGAAGCTAACTATGGCTACACCTTC. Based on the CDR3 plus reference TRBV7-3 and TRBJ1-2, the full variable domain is GAGVSQTPSNKVTEKGKYVELRCDPISGHTALYWYRQSLGQGPEFLIYFQGTGAADDSGLPNDRFFAVRPEGSVSTLKIQRTERGDSAVYLCASSDLGTGEANYGYTFGSGTRLTVV.

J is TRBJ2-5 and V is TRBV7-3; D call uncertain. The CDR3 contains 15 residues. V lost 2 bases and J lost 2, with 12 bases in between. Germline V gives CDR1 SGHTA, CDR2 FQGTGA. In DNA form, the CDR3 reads TGTGCCAGCAGCTTACTGGCGAACCAACAAGAGACCCAGTACTTC. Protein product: CASSLLANQQETQYF. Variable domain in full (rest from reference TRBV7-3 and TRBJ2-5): GAGVSQTPSNKVTEKGKYVELRCDPISGHTALYWYRQSLGQGPEFLIYFQGTGAADDSGLPNDRFFAVRPEGSVSTLKIQRTERGDSAVYLCASSLLANQQETQYFGPGTRLLVL.

The CDR3 here is CASNQDRQPHIQYF. The DNA for the CDR3 is TGTGCCAGCAACCAGGACAGGCAGCCCCACATTCAGTACTTC. This chain uses TRBV28 with TRBJ2-4, with 7 positions matching TRBD1. This CDR3 region has 14 residues. V lost 7 bases, J lost 8 bases, and 11 bases stayed unmatched. CDR1 and CDR2 (germline): MDHEN, SYDVKM.

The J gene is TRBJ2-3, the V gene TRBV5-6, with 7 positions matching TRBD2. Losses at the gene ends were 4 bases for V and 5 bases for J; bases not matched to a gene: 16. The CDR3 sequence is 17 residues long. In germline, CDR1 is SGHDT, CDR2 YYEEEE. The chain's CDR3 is CASSLLRSGEGLDTQYF. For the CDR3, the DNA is TGTGCCAGCAGCCTCCTTAGGTCGGGGGAGGGTTTAGATACGCAGTATTTT.